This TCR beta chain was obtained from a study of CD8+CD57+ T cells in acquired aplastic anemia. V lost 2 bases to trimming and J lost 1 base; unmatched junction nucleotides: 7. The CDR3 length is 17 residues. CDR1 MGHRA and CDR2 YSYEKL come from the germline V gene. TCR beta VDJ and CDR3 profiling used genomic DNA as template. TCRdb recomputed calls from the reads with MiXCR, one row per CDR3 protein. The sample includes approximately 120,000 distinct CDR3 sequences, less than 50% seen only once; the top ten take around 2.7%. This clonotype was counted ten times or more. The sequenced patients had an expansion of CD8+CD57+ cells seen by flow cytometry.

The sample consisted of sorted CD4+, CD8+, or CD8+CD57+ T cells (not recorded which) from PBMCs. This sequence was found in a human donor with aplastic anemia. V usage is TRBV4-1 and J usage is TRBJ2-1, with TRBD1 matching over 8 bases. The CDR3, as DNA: TGCGCCAGCAGCCAACTAATAACAGGGGGATCCTACAATGAGCAGTTCTTC. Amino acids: CASSQLITGGSYNEQFF.